The source of this T cell receptor beta chain is a study of beta chain features in type 1 diabetes. Study-wide background: All samples together contributed 107,917,701 sorted cells for examination.

This CDR3 comprises 15 residues. Looked up from germline, CDR1 is SGHTA and CDR2 is FQGNSA. V shed 6 bases and J 3 bases; nucleotides not matched to a gene: 8. This clone showed up just a few times. Its antigen is undetermined. General study points: Shorter TCRB CDR3s, moderately but significantly so, were found in Type 1 diabetes patients in all four CD4+ subsets.

The isolated RNA, all of it, was reverse transcribed, so expressed TCRB transcripts were what got sequenced. The data were produced by immunoSEQ multiplex PCR, yet TCRdb's version contains in-frame clones alone and is incomplete. Of tens of thousands of clones in the sample, roughly 40% were seen once. The rearrangement links TRBV7-2 to TRBJ2-7, with TRBD2 identical over 10 bases. Sequencing was performed on Tregs from blood. This TCR derives from a young man with type 1 diabetes. The CDR3 DNA sequence: TGTGCCAGCAGTTCGAGCGGGGGGGCGTACTACGAGCAGTACTTC. It codes for CASSSSGGAYYEQYF.